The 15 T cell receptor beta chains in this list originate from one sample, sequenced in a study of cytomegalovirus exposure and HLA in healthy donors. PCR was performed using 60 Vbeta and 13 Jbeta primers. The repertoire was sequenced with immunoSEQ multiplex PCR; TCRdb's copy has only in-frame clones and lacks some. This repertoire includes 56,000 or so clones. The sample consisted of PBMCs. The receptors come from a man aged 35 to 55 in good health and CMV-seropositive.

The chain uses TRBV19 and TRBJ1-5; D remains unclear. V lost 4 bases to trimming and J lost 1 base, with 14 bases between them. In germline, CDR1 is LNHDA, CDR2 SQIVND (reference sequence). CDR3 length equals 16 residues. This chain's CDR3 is CASSNKAFGSNQPQHF. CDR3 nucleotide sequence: TGTGCCAGTAGTAATAAGGCCTTCGGGAGCAATCAGCCCCAGCATTTT. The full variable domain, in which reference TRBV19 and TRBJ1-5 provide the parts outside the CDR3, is DGGITQSPKYLFRKEGQNVTLSCEQNLNHDAMYWYRQDPGQGLRLIYYSQIVNDFQKGDIAEGYSVSREKKESFPLTVTSAQKNPTAFYLCASSNKAFGSNQPQHFGDGTRLSIL.

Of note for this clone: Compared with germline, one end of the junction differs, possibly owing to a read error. CDR3 bases: TGTGCCAGCAGTTTAGAAGGGGGCTGGGGCTACACCTTC. Translating gives CASSLEGGWGYTF. The chain has TRBV7-9 and TRBJ1-2, with TRBD1 identical over 7 bases. The germline V gene has CDR1 SEHNR and CDR2 FQNEAQ (reference sequence). The CDR3 covers 13 residues.

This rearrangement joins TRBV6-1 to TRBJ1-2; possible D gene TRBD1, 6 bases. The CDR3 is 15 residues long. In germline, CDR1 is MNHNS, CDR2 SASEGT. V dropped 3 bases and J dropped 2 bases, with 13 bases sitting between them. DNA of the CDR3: TGTGCCAGCAGTGAGTTTTCAGGGGAAAACTATGGCTACACCTTC. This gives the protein CASSEFSGENYGYTF.

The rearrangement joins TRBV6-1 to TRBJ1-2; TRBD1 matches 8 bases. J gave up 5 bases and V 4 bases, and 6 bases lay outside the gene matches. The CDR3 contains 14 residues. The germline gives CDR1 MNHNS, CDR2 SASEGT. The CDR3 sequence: CASSGGTGGYGYTF. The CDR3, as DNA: TGTGCCAGCAGTGGGGGGACAGGCGGTTATGGCTACACCTTC.

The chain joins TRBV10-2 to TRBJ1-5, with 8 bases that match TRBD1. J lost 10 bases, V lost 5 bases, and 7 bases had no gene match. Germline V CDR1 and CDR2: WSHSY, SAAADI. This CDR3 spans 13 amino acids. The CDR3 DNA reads TGCGCCAGCAGTCCGGGACAGGCTCTCCCCCAGCATTTT. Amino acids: CASSPGQALPQHF.

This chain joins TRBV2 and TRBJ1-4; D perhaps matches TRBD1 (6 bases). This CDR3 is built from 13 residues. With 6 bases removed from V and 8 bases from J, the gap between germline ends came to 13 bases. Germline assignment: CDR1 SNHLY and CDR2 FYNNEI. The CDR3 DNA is TGTGCCAGCAGCCGGGACACAGAGGAAAAACTGTTTTTT. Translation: CASSRDTEEKLFF.

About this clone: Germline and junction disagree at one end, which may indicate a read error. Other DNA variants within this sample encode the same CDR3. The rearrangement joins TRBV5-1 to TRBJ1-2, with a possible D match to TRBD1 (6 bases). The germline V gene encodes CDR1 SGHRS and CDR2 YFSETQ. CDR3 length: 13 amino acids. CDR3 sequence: CASSWDKSYGYTF. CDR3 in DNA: TGCGCCAGCAGCTGGGACAAGAGCTATGGTTACACCTTC.

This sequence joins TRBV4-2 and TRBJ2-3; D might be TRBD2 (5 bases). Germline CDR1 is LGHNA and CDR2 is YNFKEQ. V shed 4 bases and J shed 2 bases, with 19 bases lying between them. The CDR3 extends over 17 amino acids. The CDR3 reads CASSRSPTSTPTDTQYF. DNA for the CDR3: TGTGCCAGCAGCCGCTCTCCCACTAGTACCCCCACAGATACGCAGTATTTT.

CDR3 sequence: CASSPWTGSYTF. The CDR3 DNA reads as TGTGCCAGCAGTCCTTGGACAGGGAGCTACACCTTC. This chain joins TRBV28 and TRBJ1-2; TRBD1 agrees at 8 bases. Germline V gives CDR1 MDHEN, CDR2 SYDVKM. This CDR3 region has 12 residues. V lost 5 bases to trimming and J lost 9 bases; unmatched junction nucleotides: 5.

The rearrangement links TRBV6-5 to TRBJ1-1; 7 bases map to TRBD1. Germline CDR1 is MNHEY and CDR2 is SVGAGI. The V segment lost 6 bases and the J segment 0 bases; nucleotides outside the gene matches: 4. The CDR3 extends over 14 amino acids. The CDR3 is CASRSTGLNTEAFF. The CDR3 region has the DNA TGTGCCAGCAGGTCGACAGGGCTGAACACTGAAGCTTTCTTT.

CDR3 in DNA: TGTGCCAGCAGAGGGACTAGCGGCTCCTACAATGAGCAGTTCTTC. Its translation: CASRGTSGSYNEQFF. V and J are TRBV28 and TRBJ2-1; 11 bases map to TRBD2. V shed 6 bases and J 0 bases; nucleotides not matched to a gene: 1. Germline values: CDR1 MDHEN, CDR2 SYDVKM. The CDR3 length is 15 residues.

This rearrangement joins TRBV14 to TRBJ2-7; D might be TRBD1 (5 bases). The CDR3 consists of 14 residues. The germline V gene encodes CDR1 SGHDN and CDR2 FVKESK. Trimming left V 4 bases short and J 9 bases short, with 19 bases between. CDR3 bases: TGTGCCAGCAGCCCCGGCACAGGTTCGTCAGTGCAGTACTTC. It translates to CASSPGTGSSVQYF.

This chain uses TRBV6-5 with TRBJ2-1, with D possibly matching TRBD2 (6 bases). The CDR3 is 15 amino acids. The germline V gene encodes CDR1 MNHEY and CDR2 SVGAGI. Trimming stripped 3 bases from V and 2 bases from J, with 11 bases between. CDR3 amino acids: CASSYFGSAYNEQFF. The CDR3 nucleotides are TGTGCCAGCAGTTATTTCGGGAGCGCCTACAATGAGCAGTTCTTC.

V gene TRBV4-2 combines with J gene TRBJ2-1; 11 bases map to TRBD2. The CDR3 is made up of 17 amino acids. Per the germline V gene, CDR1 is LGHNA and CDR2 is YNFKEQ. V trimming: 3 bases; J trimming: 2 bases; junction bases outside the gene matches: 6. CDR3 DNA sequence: TGTGCCAGCAGCCAGGGTCCGACTAGCGGGGCCTACAATGAGCAGTTCTTC. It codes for CASSQGPTSGAYNEQFF.

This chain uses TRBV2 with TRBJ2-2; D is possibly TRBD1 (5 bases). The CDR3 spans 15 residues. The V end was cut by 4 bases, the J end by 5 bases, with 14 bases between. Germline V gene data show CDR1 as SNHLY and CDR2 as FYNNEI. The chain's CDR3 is CASSGGQRVTGELFF. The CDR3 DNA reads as TGTGCCAGCAGTGGCGGACAAAGGGTTACCGGGGAGCTGTTTTTT.